Only one count was recorded for the clone carrying this T cell receptor beta chain. In the original analysis: Estimation of nucleated cell counts relied on the amplification of reference gene primers. Generated by immunoSEQ multiplex PCR, the TCRdb table keeps only in-frame clones and is missing some. That table supplies the V and J calls and clone size; D and trimming were determined from the DNA. The table shows approximately 76,000 clones, with about 89% occurring only once. With 0 bases clipped from V and 5 bases from J, the junction kept 3 bases outside the gene matches. The CDR3 spans 15 residues. Germline V gene data show CDR1 as SGHAT and CDR2 as FQNNGV. This entry belongs to a study of blood T cell repertoires in COVID-19. Across the whole study: Sites across the United States, Italy and Spain contributed samples from acute and convalescent COVID-19. T cells, B-cell-depleted T cells, or PBMCs provided the cDNA or gDNA that served as material.

The chain joins TRBV11-2 to TRBJ2-5; TRBD2 agrees at 10 bases. Sequencing used peripheral blood. The source is a woman aged 55-69 years with acute or convalescent COVID-19. The CDR3 reads CASSLELAGMETQYF. CDR3 bases: TGTGCCAGCAGCTTAGAACTAGCGGGAATGGAGACCCAGTACTTC.